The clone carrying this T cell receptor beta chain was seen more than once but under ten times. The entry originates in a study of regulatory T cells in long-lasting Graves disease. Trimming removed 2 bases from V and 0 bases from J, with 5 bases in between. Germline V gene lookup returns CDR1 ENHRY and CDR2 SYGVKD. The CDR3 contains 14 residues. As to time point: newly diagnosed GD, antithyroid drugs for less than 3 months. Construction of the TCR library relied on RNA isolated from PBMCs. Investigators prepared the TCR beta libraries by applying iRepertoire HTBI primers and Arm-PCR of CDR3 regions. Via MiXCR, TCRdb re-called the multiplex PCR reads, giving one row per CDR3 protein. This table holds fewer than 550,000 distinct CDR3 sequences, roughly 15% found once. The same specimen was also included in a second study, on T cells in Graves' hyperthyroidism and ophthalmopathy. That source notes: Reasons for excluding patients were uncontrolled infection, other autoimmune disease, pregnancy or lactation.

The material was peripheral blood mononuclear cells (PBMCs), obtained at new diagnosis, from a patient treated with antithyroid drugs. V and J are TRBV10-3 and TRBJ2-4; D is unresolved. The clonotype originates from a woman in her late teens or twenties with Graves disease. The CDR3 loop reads CAISEGPAKNIQYF. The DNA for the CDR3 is TGTGCCATCAGTGAGGGACCAGCCAAAAACATTCAGTACTTC.